The source of this T cell receptor (beta chain) is a study of blood T cell repertoires in COVID-19. V lost 6 bases and J lost 3; bases outside the gene matches: 10. This CDR3 region has 15 residues. The germline V gene has CDR1 MDHEN and CDR2 SYDVKM. The table came from immunoSEQ multiplex PCR; TCRdb's copy has only in-frame clones and leaves some out. In the table there are approximately 190,000 clones, approximately 84% of which are singletons. The chain has TRBV28 and TRBJ2-5; TRBD1 aligns across 7 bases. Sequenced material: peripheral blood. This TCR derives from a woman aged 65 to 85 with active or convalescent COVID-19. The CDR3 region has the DNA TGTGCCAGCAGCCCAAAGGGACAGAGAAAAGAGACCCAGTACTTC. Protein sequence: CASSPKGQRKETQYF.